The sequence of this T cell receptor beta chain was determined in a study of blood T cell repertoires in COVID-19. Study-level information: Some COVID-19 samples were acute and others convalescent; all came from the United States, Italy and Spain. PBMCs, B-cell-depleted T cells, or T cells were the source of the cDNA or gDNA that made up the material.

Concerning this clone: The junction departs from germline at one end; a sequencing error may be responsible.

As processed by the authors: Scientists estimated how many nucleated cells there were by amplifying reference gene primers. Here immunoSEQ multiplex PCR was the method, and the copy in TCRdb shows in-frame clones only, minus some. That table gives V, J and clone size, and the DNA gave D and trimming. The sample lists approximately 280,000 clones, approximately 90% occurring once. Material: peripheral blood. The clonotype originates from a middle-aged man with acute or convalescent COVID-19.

This chain's CDR3 is CASSKAALYNEQFF. DNA of the CDR3: TGTGCCAGCAGTAAAGCGGCCCTCTACAATGAGCAGTTCTTC. The chain employs TRBV2 and TRBJ2-1, with D tentatively TRBD2 (5 bases). Germline V gives CDR1 SNHLY, CDR2 FYNNEI. CDR3 size: 14 residues.